Below, one T cell receptor (beta chain) is given with its context. This clone has just a few counts. What this receptor recognizes is not known. Base qualities are not provided; no much larger clone lies one nucleotide away. This specimen belongs to a study of blood T cell repertoires in COVID-19 (dated by TCRdb to about 2020). About the study as a whole: Samples covering the acute and convalescent phases of COVID-19 were provided by collaborators in the United States, Italy and Spain. The samples were drawn from two sources: the first 160 participants of the ongoing ImmuneRACE study, and 1,000 to 1,500 subjects contributed by 6 global collaborators. Where available, HLA class I and class II types were taken from metadata supplied by the sample provider and were not determined by assay-based typing. The repertoires were released in a freely available public database intended as a resource for research on the immune response to SARS-CoV-2. Deeply sampled blood TCRbeta repertoires from subjects exposed to, actively infected with, or recovered from COVID-19 were included in the dataset. The material from the prospective study consisted of cDNA or gDNA derived from T cells, B-cell-depleted T cells, or PBMCs. Nearly every sample came with metadata listing a de-identified subject ID, COVID-19 status, age in years and sex. The study at large found these results: Clinical and demographic metadata were provided uncurated, with the amount varying by source and participant.

TCRbeta CDR3 regions were amplified from genomic DNA using the immunoSEQ Assay, a bias-controlled multiplex PCR. As for how the authors treated the data: Nucleated cell counts per sample were estimated from amplification of reference gene primers within the assay. To quantify the absolute abundance of each unique TCRbeta CDR3 rearrangement, sequence reads were collapsed and filtered. For each sample, productive Simpson clonality was calculated as the square root of Simpson's diversity index across productive rearrangements. Drawn from immuneACCESS, this table holds only the in-frame rearrangements with V and J called that TCRdb kept. Clones are partly lost; checked studies trace under half to an unresolved V gene and leave the rest unexplained. The V and J calls and the clone size are those of that table, but D and trimming were determined from the DNA. The sample data list a few hundred thousand clones, and around 89% of these were observed just once. 4% of the sample is in the top ten clones.

V loses 5 bases at its end and J loses 2 bases; junction bases beyond the gene matches: 5. Its CDR3 holds 14 amino acids, cysteine through phenylalanine. Only the CDR3 DNA stays, 42 bases, in frame from base 1. According to the germline V gene, CDR1 reads SGHTA and CDR2 reads FQGTGA. Each collaborating institution followed its own protocols to collect whole blood in K2EDTA tubes. Collaborator samples were shipped for TCRbeta analysis as frozen whole blood, isolated PBMCs, or DNA extracted from either sample type. The sequencing sample was made of peripheral blood. This clonotype was obtained from a woman between 50 and 59 years old with active or convalescent COVID-19. The rearrangement joined TRBV7-3 to TRBJ1-1; 7 bases in the middle match TRBD1. The nucleotide sequence reads as follows: TGTGCCAGCAGCCCACGACAGGGAAACACTGAAGCTTTCTTT. The encoded protein is CASSPRQGNTEAFF.